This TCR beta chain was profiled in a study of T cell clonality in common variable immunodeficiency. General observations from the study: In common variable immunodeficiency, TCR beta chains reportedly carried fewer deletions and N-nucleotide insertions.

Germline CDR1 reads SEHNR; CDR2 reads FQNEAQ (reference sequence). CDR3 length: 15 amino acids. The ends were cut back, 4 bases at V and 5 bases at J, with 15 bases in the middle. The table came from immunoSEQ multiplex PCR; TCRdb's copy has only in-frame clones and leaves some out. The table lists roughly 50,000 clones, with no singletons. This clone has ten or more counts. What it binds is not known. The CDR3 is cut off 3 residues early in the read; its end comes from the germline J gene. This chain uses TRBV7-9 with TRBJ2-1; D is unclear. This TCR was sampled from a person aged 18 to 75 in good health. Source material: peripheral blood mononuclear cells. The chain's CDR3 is CASSSRGAVNNEQFF. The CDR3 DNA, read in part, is TGTGCCAGCAGCTCCCGCGGCGCGGTGAACAATGAG.